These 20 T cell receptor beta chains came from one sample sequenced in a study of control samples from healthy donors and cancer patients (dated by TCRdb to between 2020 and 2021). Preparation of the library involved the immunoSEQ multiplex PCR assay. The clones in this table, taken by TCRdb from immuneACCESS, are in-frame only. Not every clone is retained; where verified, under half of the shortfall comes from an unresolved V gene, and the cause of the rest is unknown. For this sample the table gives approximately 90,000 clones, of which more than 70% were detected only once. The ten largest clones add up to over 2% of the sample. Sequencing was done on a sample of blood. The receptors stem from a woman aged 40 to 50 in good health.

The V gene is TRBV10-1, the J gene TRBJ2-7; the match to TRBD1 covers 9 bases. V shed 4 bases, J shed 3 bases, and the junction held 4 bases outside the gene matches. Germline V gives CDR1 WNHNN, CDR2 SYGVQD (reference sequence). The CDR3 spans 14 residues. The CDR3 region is CASSARDRVYEQYF. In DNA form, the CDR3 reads TGCGCCAGCAGTGCACGGGACAGGGTCTACGAGCAGTACTTC.

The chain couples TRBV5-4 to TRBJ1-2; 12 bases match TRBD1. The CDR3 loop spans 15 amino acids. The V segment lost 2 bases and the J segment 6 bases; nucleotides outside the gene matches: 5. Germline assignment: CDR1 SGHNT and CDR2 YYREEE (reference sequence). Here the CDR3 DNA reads TGTGCCAGCAGCTTCGGGACAGGGGGCCTAGATGGCTACACCTTC. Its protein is CASSFGTGGLDGYTF.

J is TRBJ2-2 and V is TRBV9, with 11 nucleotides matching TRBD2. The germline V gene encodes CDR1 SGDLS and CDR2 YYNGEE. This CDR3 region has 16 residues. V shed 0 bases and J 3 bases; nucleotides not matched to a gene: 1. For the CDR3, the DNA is TGTGCCAGCAGCGTAGAACTAGCGGGGGACACCGGGGAGCTGTTTTTT. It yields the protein CASSVELAGDTGELFF.

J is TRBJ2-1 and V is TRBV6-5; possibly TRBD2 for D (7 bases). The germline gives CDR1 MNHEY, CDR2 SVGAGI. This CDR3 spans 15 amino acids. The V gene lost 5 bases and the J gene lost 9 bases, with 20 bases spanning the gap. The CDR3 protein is CASSRDTAGTFEQFF. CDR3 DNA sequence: TGTGCCAGCAGTCGGGACACAGCGGGGACTTTTGAGCAGTTCTTC.

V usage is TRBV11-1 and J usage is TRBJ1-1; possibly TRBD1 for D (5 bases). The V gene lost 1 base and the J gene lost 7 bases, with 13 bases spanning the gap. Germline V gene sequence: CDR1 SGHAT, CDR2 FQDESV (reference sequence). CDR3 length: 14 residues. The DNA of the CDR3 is TGTGCCAGCAGCTTAGTGAGGAGTCAGGGTGAAGCTTTCTTT. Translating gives CASSLVRSQGEAFF.

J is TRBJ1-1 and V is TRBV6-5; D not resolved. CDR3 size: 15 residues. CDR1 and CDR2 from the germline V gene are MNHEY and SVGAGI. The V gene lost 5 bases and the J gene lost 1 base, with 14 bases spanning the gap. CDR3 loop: CASSPQEASNTEAFF. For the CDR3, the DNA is TGTGCCAGCAGTCCCCAGGAGGCTTCGAACACTGAAGCTTTCTTT.

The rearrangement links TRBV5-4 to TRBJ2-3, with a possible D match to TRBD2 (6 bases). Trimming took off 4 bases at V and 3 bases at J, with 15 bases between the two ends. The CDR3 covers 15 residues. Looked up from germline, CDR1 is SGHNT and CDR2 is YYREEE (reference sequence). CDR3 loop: CASSPGGVQTDTQYF. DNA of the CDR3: TGTGCCAGCAGCCCCGGAGGGGTACAAACAGATACGCAGTATTTT.

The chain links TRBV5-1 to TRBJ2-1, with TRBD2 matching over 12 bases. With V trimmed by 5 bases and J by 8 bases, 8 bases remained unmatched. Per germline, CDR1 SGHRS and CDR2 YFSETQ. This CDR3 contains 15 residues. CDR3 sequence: CASSSSGGAFYEQFF. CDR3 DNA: TGCGCCAGCAGTTCTAGCGGGGGGGCATTCTATGAGCAGTTCTTC.

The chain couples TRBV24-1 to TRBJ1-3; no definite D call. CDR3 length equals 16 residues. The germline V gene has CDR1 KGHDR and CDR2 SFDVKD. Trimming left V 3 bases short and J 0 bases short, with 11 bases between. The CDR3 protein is CATSDPRPSSGNTIYF. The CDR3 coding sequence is TGTGCCACCAGTGATCCCCGTCCGAGCTCTGGAAACACCATATATTTT.

This chain's CDR3 is CASSYPLAGGLNKFF. The CDR3 DNA reads as TGTGCCAGCAGCTACCCTCTGGCGGGGGGGTTAAATAAGTTCTTC. The chain employs TRBV5-8 and TRBJ2-1; 9 nucleotides line up with TRBD2. Germline values: CDR1 SGHTS, CDR2 YDEGEE. After removal of 3 bases from V and 14 bases from J, the junction contained 15 bases not matched to a gene. The CDR3 covers 15 residues.

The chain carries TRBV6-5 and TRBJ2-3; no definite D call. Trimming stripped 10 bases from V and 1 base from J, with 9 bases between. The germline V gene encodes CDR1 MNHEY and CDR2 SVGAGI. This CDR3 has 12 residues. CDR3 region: CATARGTDTQYF. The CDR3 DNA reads TGTGCCACGGCTAGGGGCACAGATACGCAGTATTTT.

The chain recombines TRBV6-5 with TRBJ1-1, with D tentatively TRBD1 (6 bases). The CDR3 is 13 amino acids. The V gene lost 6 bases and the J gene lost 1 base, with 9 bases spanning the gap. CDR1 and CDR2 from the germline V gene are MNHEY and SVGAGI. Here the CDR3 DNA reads TGTGCCAGCAGAACAGGGAGGAACACTGAAGCTTTCTTT. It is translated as CASRTGRNTEAFF.

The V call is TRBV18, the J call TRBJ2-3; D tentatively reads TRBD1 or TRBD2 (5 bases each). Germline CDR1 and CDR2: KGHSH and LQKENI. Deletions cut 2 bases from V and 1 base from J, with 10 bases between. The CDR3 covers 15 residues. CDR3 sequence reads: CASSPGLGGTDTQYF. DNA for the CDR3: TGTGCCAGCTCACCAGGGCTGGGGGGCACAGATACGCAGTATTTT. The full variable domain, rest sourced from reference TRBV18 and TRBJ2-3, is NAGVMQNPRHLVRRRGQEARLRCSPMKGHSHVYWYRQLPEEGLKFMVYLQKENIIDESGMPKERFSAEFPKEGPSILRIQQVVRGDSAAYFCASSPGLGGTDTQYFGPGTRLTVL.

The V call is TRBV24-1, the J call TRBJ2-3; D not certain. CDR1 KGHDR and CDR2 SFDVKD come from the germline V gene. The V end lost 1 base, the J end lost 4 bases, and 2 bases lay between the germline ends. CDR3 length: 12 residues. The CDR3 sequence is CATSDFSDTQYF. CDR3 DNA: TGTGCCACCAGTGATTTTTCAGATACGCAGTATTTT.

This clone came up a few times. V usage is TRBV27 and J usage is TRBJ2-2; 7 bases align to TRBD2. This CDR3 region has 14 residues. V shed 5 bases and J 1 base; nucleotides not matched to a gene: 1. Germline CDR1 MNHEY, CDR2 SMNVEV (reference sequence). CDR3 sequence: CASSGGVNTGELFF. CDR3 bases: TGTGCCAGCAGTGGGGGGGTGAACACCGGGGAGCTGTTTTTT.

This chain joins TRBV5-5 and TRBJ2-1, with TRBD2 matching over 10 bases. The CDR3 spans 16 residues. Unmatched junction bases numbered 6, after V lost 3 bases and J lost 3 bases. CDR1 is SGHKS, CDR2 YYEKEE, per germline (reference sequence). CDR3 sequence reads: CASSSSLAGVYNEQFF. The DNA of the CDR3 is TGTGCCAGCAGCTCCTCTCTAGCGGGGGTCTACAATGAGCAGTTCTTC.

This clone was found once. The CDR3 region has the DNA TGCGCCAGCCACAAAGGGTCGTCAGTGTATAGCAATCAGCCCCAGCATTTT. This codes for CASHKGSSVYSNQPQHF. The chain employs TRBV23-1 and TRBJ1-5; D remains ambiguous. TRBV23-1 belongs to the ORF category, with a function that is uncertain. The CDR3 has 17 residues. Between the trimmed V and J ends, which lost 8 bases and 0 bases, there was a span of 20 bases.

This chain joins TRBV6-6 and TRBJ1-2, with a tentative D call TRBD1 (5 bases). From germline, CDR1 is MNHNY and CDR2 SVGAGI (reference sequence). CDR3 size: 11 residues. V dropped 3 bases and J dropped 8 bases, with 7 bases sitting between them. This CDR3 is CASSYGGGYTF. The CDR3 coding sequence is TGTGCCAGCAGTTATGGGGGGGGCTACACCTTC.

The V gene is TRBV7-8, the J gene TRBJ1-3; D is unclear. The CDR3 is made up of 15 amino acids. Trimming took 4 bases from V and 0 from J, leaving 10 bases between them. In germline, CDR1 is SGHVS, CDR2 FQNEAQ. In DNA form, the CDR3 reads TGTGCCAGCAGCTCGTATCACAGCTCTGGAAACACCATATATTTT. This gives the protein CASSSYHSSGNTIYF.

The CDR3 DNA follows: TGTGCCGGGACAGCAGATATGAACACTGAAGCTTTCTTT. It is translated as CAGTADMNTEAFF. The gene calls are TRBV7-9 and TRBJ1-1; TRBD1 matches at 7 bases. Germline V gives CDR1 SEHNR, CDR2 FQNEAQ (reference sequence). CDR3 size: 13 residues. Trimming took 11 bases from V and 0 from J; bases not matched to a gene: 6.